The T cell receptor (beta chain) under discussion was sequenced for a study of radiation and T cells in renal cell carcinoma. Study information: Nephrectomy followed 15 Gy stereotactic body radiation by 4 weeks.

The assay was immunoSEQ multiplex PCR, and TCRdb's table has in-frame clones only and misses some. The sample yields tens of thousands of clones, 82% seen once. Study findings and constraints: Top tumor clonotypes rose in blood 2 weeks post-radiation, then contracted. No pretreatment tumor biopsies were available for baseline clonotypes.

The CDR3 sequence is 15 residues long. The V gene's germline CDR1 is MGHDK and CDR2 SYGVNS. V was shortened by 2 bases and J by 3 bases, with 12 bases between the two germline ends. Comment on this clone: Its antigen is as yet unknown.

Time point meaning: baseline pretreatment blood. The sample's treatment: 15 Gy SBRT to primary tumor, nephrectomy 4 weeks later. The chain carries TRBV25-1 and TRBJ2-3; tentative D call: TRBD1 (6 bases). This material consisted of blood, taken from a patient whose treatment included radiotherapy and nephrectomy. This TCR came from a man aged 55 to 70 with renal cell carcinoma. The CDR3 is CASSERQGFTDTQYF. The CDR3 DNA sequence: TGTGCCAGCAGTGAAAGGCAGGGGTTTACAGATACGCAGTATTTT.